This TCR beta chain originates from a study of early T cells in non-severe SARS-CoV-2 infection. Findings of the study overall: Database matching using VDJdb favored anti-spike CD8 responses, with private and CD4 specificities left missing.

The CDR3 is made up of 15 amino acids. CDR1 is SGHTS and CDR2 is YDEGEE in the germline V gene. The V end lost 1 base, the J end lost 1 base, and 11 bases lay between the germline ends. TCRdb re-called the 5' RACE reads through MiXCR, storing one row per CDR3 protein. The sample has tens of thousands of distinct CDR3 sequences, roughly 4.5% seen once. This clonotype was counted ten times or more. The antigen remains undetermined. The specimen was whole blood. This sequence originates from an adult who was a healthcare worker with PCR-confirmed SARS-CoV-2 infection or an uninfected control (not recorded which). The chain links TRBV5-8 to TRBJ1-1; D possibly corresponds to TRBD1 (6 bases). The CDR3 reads CASSLSRGWNTEAFF. The CDR3 coding sequence is TGTGCCAGCAGCTTGTCAAGGGGGTGGAACACTGAAGCTTTCTTT.